This entry concerns a single T cell receptor (beta chain). This clone has a single count. The target of this receptor is not known. The record has no base qualities; no much larger clone is one base away. V loses 6 bases at its end and J loses 0 bases; junction bases beyond the gene matches: 13. The CDR3 holds 17 amino acids from the cysteine to the phenylalanine. The only DNA kept is the CDR3, 51 bases in frame from the first base. CDR1 and CDR2 (SGHAT, FQNNGV) derive from the germline V gene. The CDR3 regions of human TCRbeta chains were analyzed by immunosequencing. The paper's data handling went like this. TCRs in the repertoires were matched against a reference library of SARS-CoV-2-specific TCRs that had been generated with the MIRA antigen-specificity platform. Breadth was defined as the fraction of unique TCRs that were SARS-CoV-2-associated, and depth was defined as the fraction of total T cells that were SARS-CoV-2-associated. Using the MIRA data, each spike-specific TCR was assigned both to the spike region to which the TCR was reactive and to a CD4 or CD8 class. Log10-transformed breadth and depth values were compared by one-way ANOVA with Sidak's multiple comparisons tests. In TCRdb, the immuneACCESS table is reduced to in-frame sequences with V and J assigned. These tables do not hold every clone; where another copy was compared, an unresolved V gene accounts for under half, and the others remain unexplained. Clonal size and the V and J genes are those of that table, whereas D and trimming came from the DNA. This sample is represented by about 150,000 clones; 91% of them were singletons. Approximately 3.9% of the sample rests with the top ten.

This sample stems from a study of T cell responses to AZD1222 COVID-19 vaccine (dated by TCRdb to the early 2020s). With respect to the entire study: A total of about 230 trial participants underwent TCR sequencing, of whom some 210 received two doses of AZD1222 and around 26 received two doses of the MenACWY control vaccine. Trial participants were enrolled by age into subgroups of 18-55, 56-69 and 70-plus years, and about 150, 27 and 61 TCR-sequenced participants, respectively, were included in these subgroups.

Findings and caveats that apply to the study as a whole: A significant rise in spike-specific TCR breadth and depth was observed after two AZD1222 doses relative to day 0 and relative to MenACWY recipients. Participants were mostly white British and included more females than males, and it was suggested by the authors that clonal diversity may have been underestimated. The 56-69-year group was small, and its depth increase did not reach significance, likely because of low power. Only six or seven AZD1222 recipients were SARS-CoV-2 seropositive at baseline, limiting conclusions about previously exposed vaccinees. Reportedly, close to half of the unique spike-specific TCRs recognized epitopes lying outside the regions that are mutated in the B.1.351 and B.1.1.7 variants. Vaccine-associated CD4 TCRs spanned the whole spike protein, with dominant responses in regions 160-218 and 743-854. Because no samples from the day 14 peak response were available, repertoires could be characterized only after the peak T cell response.

The time point label for this specimen denotes: about 28 days (+/-7) after the second vaccine dose. AZD1222 recipients with second doses at about 4 weeks or about 12 weeks were pooled, because spike-specific TCR depth and breadth did not differ between schedules. Samples from vaccinated people were obtained from the UK trials COV001 and COV002, which included a single-blind randomized controlled phase 2/3 trial of AZD1222 (ChAdOx1 nCoV-19) in healthy adults. For TCRbeta chain sequencing, PBMC samples were collected from trial participants at day 0 and at day 28 after the second dose. The specimen comprised peripheral blood, sampled 28 days after the second AZD1222 dose. The rearrangement joined TRBV11-2 to TRBJ1-1; TRBD1 fits 7 bases in the junction. The TCR originated in an adult who received the AZD1222 COVID-19 vaccine. The nucleotide sequence reads TGTGCCAGCAGTTGGGGGAGGGGGCCGGGTGTGAACACTGAAGCTTTCTTT. This is translated as CASSWGRGPGVNTEAFF.